These 13 T cell receptor beta chains share one sample of origin, sequenced in a study of blood T cell repertoires in COVID-19. Assay: immunoSEQ multiplex PCR; the TCRdb copy retains only in-frame clones and omits some. Of over 100,000 clones in the sample, roughly 80% were seen once. Sequenced material: peripheral blood. The receptors were gathered from a man in his sixties with acute or convalescent COVID-19.

The rearrangement joins TRBV7-9 to TRBJ2-1, with 9 bases aligning to TRBD2. The CDR3 loop spans 15 amino acids. Germline CDR1 reads SEHNR; CDR2 reads FQNEAQ (reference sequence). The junction had 7 bases not matched to a gene; V was cut back by 4 bases and J by 6 bases. Here the CDR3 reads CASSSEREVGNEQFF. CDR3 nucleotides: TGTGCCAGCAGCTCCGAGCGGGAGGTAGGCAATGAGCAGTTCTTC.

This clone was seen a single time. This sequence joins TRBV7-9 and TRBJ1-5; 7 bases fit TRBD1. Germline lookup yields CDR1 SEHNR and CDR2 FQNEAQ (reference sequence). The CDR3 has 15 amino acids. The trim removed 2 bases at V and 6 bases at J, leaving 7 bases unmatched. For the CDR3, the DNA is TGTGCCAGCAGCTTAAGCACAGGGGTTGGTCAGCCCCAGCATTTT. Amino acids: CASSLSTGVGQPQHF.

The chain couples TRBV29-1 to TRBJ1-2; 7 positions match TRBD1. From germline, CDR1 is SQVTM and CDR2 ANQGSEA. CDR3 length: 14 residues. With V trimmed by 7 bases and J by 3 bases, 11 bases remained unmatched. The chain's CDR3 is CSADHRGKDYGYTF. DNA of the CDR3: TGCAGCGCCGATCACAGGGGTAAAGACTATGGCTACACCTTC.

The chain has TRBV18 and TRBJ2-2; 8 bases map to TRBD1. This CDR3 has 15 amino acids. After removal of 3 bases from V and 5 bases from J, the junction contained 5 bases not matched to a gene. From germline, CDR1 is KGHSH and CDR2 LQKENI. In DNA form, the CDR3 reads TGTGCCAGCTCACCTCCGACAGGGGAGACCGGGGAGCTGTTTTTT. Protein sequence: CASSPPTGETGELFF.

The chain couples TRBV15 to TRBJ2-7, with D possibly being TRBD2 (5 bases). This CDR3 comprises 13 residues. Per the germline V gene, CDR1 is LNHNV and CDR2 is YYDKDF (reference sequence). Trimming shortened V by 0 bases and J by 4 bases, and 7 bases separated the two germline ends. The CDR3, as DNA: TGTGCCACCAGCAGAGAAAGCGGATACGAGCAGTACTTC. Translating it yields CATSRESGYEQYF. Together with reference TRBV15 and TRBJ2-7, the CDR3 gives the full variable domain: DAMVIQNPRYQVTQFGKPVTLSCSQTLNHNVMYWYQQKSSQAPKLLFHYYDKDFNNEADTPDNFQSRRPNTSFCFLDIRSPGLGDTAMYLCATSRESGYEQYFGPGTRLTVT.

The rearrangement links TRBV2 to TRBJ2-2; perhaps TRBD1 as D (6 bases). This CDR3 is built from 15 residues. CDR1 and CDR2 from the germline V gene are SNHLY and FYNNEI. V dropped 6 bases and J dropped 5 bases, with 16 bases sitting between them. CDR3 in amino acids: CASSEQGRRTGELFF. CDR3 coding DNA: TGTGCCAGCAGCGAACAGGGCCGAAGAACCGGGGAGCTGTTTTTT.

The chain links TRBV18 to TRBJ1-3; D might be TRBD1 (6 bases). This CDR3 comprises 17 residues. V was shortened by 2 bases and J by 0 bases, with 14 bases between the two germline ends. Germline assignment: CDR1 KGHSH and CDR2 LQKENI. DNA of the CDR3: TGTGCCAGCTCACCAATAGTAGGACAGAACTCTGGAAACACCATATATTTT. This codes for CASSPIVGQNSGNTIYF.

This clone was found a few times. The V gene is TRBV11-2, the J gene TRBJ1-1, with 8 positions matching TRBD1. This CDR3 comprises 13 residues. CDR1 is SGHAT and CDR2 is FQNNGV in the germline V gene. J lost 4 bases, V lost 5 bases, and 3 bases had no gene match. CDR3 nucleotides: TGTGCCAGCAGCAAGGACAGGGTCACTGAAGCTTTCTTT. Translation: CASSKDRVTEAFF.

This clone came up a few times. V gene TRBV7-9 combines with J gene TRBJ2-1; 9 bases line up with TRBD1. Unmatched junction bases numbered 10, after V lost 6 bases and J lost 4 bases. Germline CDR1 SEHNR, CDR2 FQNEAQ (reference sequence). The CDR3 length is 16 residues. This CDR3 is CASSHTGTGLYNEQFF. The CDR3, as DNA: TGTGCCAGCAGTCATACCGGGACAGGGCTATACAATGAGCAGTTCTTC.

This chain joins TRBV14 and TRBJ2-1; 12 bases are shared with TRBD2. Trimming at V came to 4 bases and at J to 4 bases, leaving 5 bases not matched to a gene. Looked up from germline, CDR1 is SGHDN and CDR2 is FVKESK. The CDR3 runs to 16 residues. DNA for the CDR3: TGTGCCAGCAGCCCTCGACTAGCGGGAGTGTACAATGAGCAGTTCTTC. Translation: CASSPRLAGVYNEQFF.

This chain joins TRBV3-1 (or the pseudogene TRBV3-2) and TRBJ2-1, with 9 bases aligning to TRBD2. The CDR3 contains 16 residues. CDR1 and CDR2 (germline): LGHDT, YNNKEL (reference sequence). With 4 bases clipped from V and 8 bases from J, the junction kept 12 bases outside the gene matches. CDR3 residues: CASSPPIAGEEDEQFF. CDR3 bases: TGTGCCAGCAGCCCCCCTATAGCGGGAGAGGAAGATGAGCAGTTCTTC.

The chain carries TRBV3-1 (or the pseudogene TRBV3-2) and TRBJ2-2; TRBD2 matches at 13 bases. This CDR3 contains 24 residues. Germline CDR1 reads LGHDT; CDR2 reads YNNKEL (reference sequence). Germline trimming cut 4 bases from V and 6 bases from J; bases unmatched to any gene: 29. The CDR3 sequence: CASSRNRDRTPPAGTSGISGELFF. The DNA of the CDR3 is TGTGCCAGCAGCCGCAACCGGGACAGGACTCCACCAGCCGGGACTAGCGGGATATCCGGGGAGCTGTTTTTT.

The chain employs TRBV4-1 and TRBJ1-6; D gene uncertain. Trimming shortened V by 0 bases and J by 7 bases, and 10 bases separated the two germline ends. CDR3 length: 15 amino acids. Germline V lookup: CDR1 MGHRA, CDR2 YSYEKL. The CDR3 loop is CASSQDRNSNSPLHF. The DNA for the CDR3 is TGCGCCAGCAGCCAAGATAGGAACAGCAATTCACCCCTCCACTTT.